Following are 10 T cell receptor beta chains from one sample sequenced in a study of neurological immune-mediated disorders. One entry per CDR3 protein results from TCRdb running MiXCR on the 5' RACE reads. The repertoire includes approximately 86,000 distinct CDR3 sequences, 2.5% to 3% of them detected once, and roughly 1.2% sits in the top ten. Sequencing input: PBMCs. These receptors all come from a woman under 40 with multiple sclerosis.

Many counts were recorded for this clonotype. The chain has TRBV6-2 or TRBV6-3 and TRBJ1-1; weak D call: TRBD1 (6 bases). V lost 0 bases and J lost 6, with 17 bases in between. In germline, CDR1 is MNHEY, CDR2 SVGEGT. The CDR3 sequence is 16 residues long. The chain's CDR3 is CASSYSMEGEVPEAFF. The CDR3 DNA is TGTGCCAGCAGTTACTCGATGGAGGGGGAGGTCCCTGAAGCTTTCTTT.

This clonotype occurred many times. CDR3 DNA: TGTGCCAGCAGTAGAAGGGGGGCGGGAGCCTTAGAGCAGTTCTTC. It translates to CASSRRGAGALEQFF. The rearrangement joins TRBV6-1 to TRBJ2-1; tentative D call: TRBD2 (7 bases). Trimming took off 5 bases at V and 10 bases at J, with 21 bases between the two ends. CDR1 is MNHNS and CDR2 is SASEGT in the germline V gene. The CDR3 length is 15 residues.

Points on this clonotype: The junction departs from germline at one end; a sequencing error may be responsible. V usage is TRBV5-1 and J usage is TRBJ1-1; no firm D call. This CDR3 is built from 14 residues. Germline CDR1 SGHRS, CDR2 YFSETQ. CDR3: CANSLASTFPEAFF. The CDR3 DNA reads as TGCGCCAACAGCTTGGCGTCAACCTTCCCTGAAGCTTTCTTT. The entire variable domain, with the rest obtained from reference TRBV5-1 and TRBJ1-1, is as follows: KAGVTQTPRYLIKTRGQQVTLSCSPISGHRSVSWYQQTPGQGLQFLFEYFSETQRNKGNFPGRFSGRQFSNSRSEMNVSTLELGDSALYLCANSLASTFPEAFFGQGTRLTVV.

The chain employs TRBV29-1 and TRBJ1-2, with D unresolved. The germline V and J ends were trimmed by 4 bases and 0 bases, with 6 bases remaining between them. CDR3 length: 12 residues. Germline values: CDR1 SQVTM, CDR2 ANQGSEA. The CDR3 DNA is TGCAGCGTTGTTCTTACTAACTATGGCTACACCTTC. It is translated as CSVVLTNYGYTF.

This clonotype was observed many times. V is TRBV7-3 and J is TRBJ2-1; D may be TRBD1 (6 bases). Per germline, CDR1 SGHTA and CDR2 FQGTGA. The CDR3 runs to 16 residues. V dropped 1 base and J dropped 3 bases, with 13 bases sitting between them. The CDR3 spells CASSLMAGVGYNEQFF. Written as DNA, the CDR3 is TGTGCCAGCAGCTTAATGGCAGGGGTGGGCTACAATGAGCAGTTCTTC. The variable domain in full, completed from reference TRBV7-3 and TRBJ2-1, reads GAGVSQTPSNKVTEKGKYVELRCDPISGHTALYWYRQSLGQGPEFLIYFQGTGAADDSGLPNDRFFAVRPEGSVSTLKIQRTERGDSAVYLCASSLMAGVGYNEQFFGPGTRLTVL.

This clonotype was seen many times. The J gene is TRBJ2-1, the V gene TRBV12-3 or TRBV12-4; D not resolved. The CDR3 extends over 13 amino acids. V was clipped by 7 bases and J by 7 bases, with 14 bases between them. CDR3 DNA: TGTGCCAGCAACCTCCGAGTGACTAATGAGCAGTTCTTC. This codes for CASNLRVTNEQFF.

This clonotype was seen at least ten times. The rearrangement links TRBV4-3 to TRBJ2-1, with 9 nucleotides matching TRBD2. This CDR3 has 16 amino acids. CDR1 is LGHNA, CDR2 YSLEER, per germline. Trimming at V came to 2 bases and at J to 4 bases, leaving 6 bases not matched to a gene. The CDR3 coding sequence is TGCGCCAGCAGCCAACCTAGCGGGGCCCTTTACAATGAGCAGTTCTTC. Translating it yields CASSQPSGALYNEQFF.

At least ten counts were recorded for this clonotype. This chain uses TRBV2 with TRBJ2-5; TRBD1 matches at 7 bases. The CDR3 extends over 12 amino acids. J lost 7 bases, V lost 8 bases, and 7 bases had no gene match. Germline V gives CDR1 SNHLY, CDR2 FYNNEI. CDR3 DNA: TGTGCCAGCGGACAGGACTTGGCGACCCAGTACTTC. This gives the protein CASGQDLATQYF. Based on the CDR3 plus reference TRBV2 and TRBJ2-5, the full variable domain is EPEVTQTPSHQVTQMGQEVILRCVPISNHLYFYWYRQILGQKVEFLVSFYNNEISEKSEIFDDQFSVERPDGSNFTLKIRSTKLEDSAMYFCASGQDLATQYFGPGTRLLVL.

The table lists this clonotype with many counts. The chain uses TRBV7-9 and TRBJ1-4; D is perhaps TRBD1 (5 bases). Trimming left V 2 bases short and J 6 bases short, with 16 bases between. CDR1 and CDR2 from the germline V gene are SEHNR and FQNEAQ (reference sequence). CDR3 size: 16 residues. The CDR3: CASSLITYQGDEKLFF. The CDR3 DNA follows: TGTGCCAGCAGCTTAATAACATACCAAGGGGATGAAAAACTGTTTTTT.

This clonotype was counted at least ten times. V is TRBV7-9 and J is TRBJ2-5; TRBD2 agrees at 13 bases. The V gene end was trimmed by 5 bases and the J gene end by 2 bases; junction bases not matched to a gene: 2. The CDR3 runs 15 residues. CDR1 and CDR2 (germline): SEHNR, FQNEAQ (reference sequence). The CDR3, as DNA: TGTGCCAGCAGCGGGACTAGCGGGGAACAAGAGACCCAGTACTTC. Its translation: CASSGTSGEQETQYF.